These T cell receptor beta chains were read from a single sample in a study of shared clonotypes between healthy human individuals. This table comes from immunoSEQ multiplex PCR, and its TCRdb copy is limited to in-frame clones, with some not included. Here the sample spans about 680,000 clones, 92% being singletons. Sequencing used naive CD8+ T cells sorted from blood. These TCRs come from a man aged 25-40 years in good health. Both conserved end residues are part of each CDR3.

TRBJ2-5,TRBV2,CASSDPGDGKETQYF
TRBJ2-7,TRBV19,CASRLTGDYEQYF
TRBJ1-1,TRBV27,CASSLQGEAFF
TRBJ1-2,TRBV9,CASSVVQKSYGYTF
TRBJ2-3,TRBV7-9,CASSLGRDTQYF
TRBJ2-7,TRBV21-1,CATRGKGAFEQYF
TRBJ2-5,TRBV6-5,CASATSGTQYF
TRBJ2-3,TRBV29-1,CSAVRGTTDTQYF
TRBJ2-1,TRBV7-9,CASSPVPYNEQFF
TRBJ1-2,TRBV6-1,CASSATRDGYYGYTF
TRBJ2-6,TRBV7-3,CASSSRTGHSGANVLTF
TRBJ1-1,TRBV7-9,CASSLFKGLNTEAFF
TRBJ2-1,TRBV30,CAWTTRGRENEQFF
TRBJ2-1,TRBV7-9,CASSLHLAGVGNEQFF
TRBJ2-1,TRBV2,CATTRTLYNEQFF
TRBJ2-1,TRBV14,CASSPIRDSSYNEQFF
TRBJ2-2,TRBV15,CATSRDLRLANTGELFF
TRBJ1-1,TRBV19,CASSPAGFVNTEAFF
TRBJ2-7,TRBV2,CASRGGSYEQYF
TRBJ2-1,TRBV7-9,CASSSIVVRLALNNEQFF
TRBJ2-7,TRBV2,CASRARGSYEQYF
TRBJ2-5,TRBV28,CASSSLRGETQYF
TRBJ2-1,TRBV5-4,CASSLGGPANEQFF
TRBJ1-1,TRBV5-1,CASSPGGRMAEAFF
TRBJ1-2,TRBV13,CASSPRMGTSNYGYTF
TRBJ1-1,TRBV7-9,CAVYRNTEAFF
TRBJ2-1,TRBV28,CASSLDPAGREQFF
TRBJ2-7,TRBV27,CASSFGGGREVSQYF
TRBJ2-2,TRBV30,CAWNQGTGELFF
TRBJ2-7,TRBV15,CATSGLLLGLFDEQYF
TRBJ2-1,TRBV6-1,CASSQLLLGYNEQFF
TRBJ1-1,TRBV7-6,CASSPSQRRRTMNTEAFF
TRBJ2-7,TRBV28,CASSSPLGSYEQYF
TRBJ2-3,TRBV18,CASSTPWGHSTDTQYF
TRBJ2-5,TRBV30,CAWGDQFGLAGQETQYF
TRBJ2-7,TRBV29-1,CSVLAGEAYEQYF
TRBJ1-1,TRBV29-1,CSVRDSGSTEAFF
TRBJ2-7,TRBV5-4,CASSLAGESYEQYF
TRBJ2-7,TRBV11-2,CASSFLRGSSYEQYF
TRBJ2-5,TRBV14,CASSQAVEVAGGWVAQYF
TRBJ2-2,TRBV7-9,CASSPHLVGFGLFF
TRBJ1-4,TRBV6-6,CASSYSMSGGDEKLFF